The rows below give T cell receptor beta chains drawn from one sample of a study of Graves' ophthalmopathy and Graves' hyperthyroidism. A single record per CDR3 protein comes from TCRdb applying MiXCR to the multiplex PCR reads. This table has over 150,000 distinct CDR3 sequences, roughly two fifths appearing once. The material sequenced was peripheral blood. Source of these receptors: a woman aged 40 to 55 with Graves' ophthalmopathy. Each CDR3 is given with its conserved first and last residue. D genes are given only for firm matches. Where a row states a size, it is once, few, many or the class of an expanded clone; other rows omit it.

j_call d_call v_call clone_size cdr3_aa cdr3_nt
TRBJ1-1 - TRBV7-2 - CARPAGSSEAFF TGTGCCCGACCCGCAGGGTCATCTGAAGCTTTCTTT
TRBJ1-1 TRBD1 TRBV28 - CASSLSDRVAAEAFF TGTGCCAGCAGTTTGTCCGACAGGGTGGCGGCTGAAGCTTTCTTT
TRBJ2-7 TRBD1 TRBV7-2 - CASSVDRGRRYEQYF TGTGCCAGCAGCGTCGACAGGGGACGGCGCTACGAGCAGTACTTC
TRBJ2-2 - TRBV11-2 many CASSRTLNTGELFF TGTGCCAGCAGTCGGACCCTGAACACCGGGGAGCTGTTTTTT
TRBJ1-1 TRBD1 TRBV28 many CASSRAGGFSEAFF TGTGCCAGCAGCCGGGCAGGGGGCTTCTCTGAAGCTTTCTTT
TRBJ2-4 - TRBV3-1 many CASSQDFKNIQYF TGTGCCAGCAGCCAAGATTTCAAGAACATTCAGTACTTC
TRBJ1-1 - TRBV30 many CAWSARRNTEAFF TGTGCCTGGAGTGCGAGGAGGAACACTGAAGCTTTCTTT
TRBJ1-5 - TRBV6-1 - CASRTNYNRVREQPQHF TGTGCCAGCAGAACAAATTACAACAGGGTGCGGGAACAGCCCCAGCATTTT
TRBJ1-1 - TRBV12-3/TRBV12-4 - CASSPYGAGNTEAFF TGTGCCAGCAGTCCTTACGGGGCAGGGAACACTGAAGCTTTCTTT
TRBJ2-7 TRBD2 TRBV10-3 - CAISSGRTPFEQYF TGTGCCATCAGTAGCGGGAGAACCCCCTTCGAGCAGTACTTC
TRBJ1-5 - TRBV28 many CASSPGTFNQPQHF TGTGCCAGCAGTCCCGGGACCTTCAATCAGCCCCAGCATTTT
TRBJ1-2 TRBD1 TRBV6-1 few CASSGLGTGRNYGYTF TGTGCCAGCAGTGGATTGGGGACAGGGAGAAACTATGGCTACACCTTC
TRBJ1-2 - TRBV30 - CAWEQGAVGYTF TGTGCCTGGGAGCAAGGGGCGGTTGGCTACACCTTC
TRBJ2-7 TRBD1 TRBV25-1 many CASSEWGTGNEQYF TGTGCCAGCAGTGAATGGGGGACAGGGAATGAGCAGTACTTC
TRBJ1-1 - TRBV6-1 - CASIGAGTEAFF TGTGCCAGCATAGGGGCAGGGACTGAAGCTTTCTTT
TRBJ1-6 - TRBV9 many CASSVLNSPLHF TGTGCCAGCAGCGTCCTCAATTCACCCCTCCACTTT
TRBJ1-3 - TRBV12-3/TRBV12-4 - CASSLRGGNTIYF TGTGCCAGCAGTTTGCGGGGTGGAAACACCATATATTTT
TRBJ2-5 TRBD2 TRBV30 few CACGRAITQETQYF TGTGCCTGCGGGAGGGCCATAACCCAAGAGACCCAGTACTTC
TRBJ2-7 - TRBV4-3 many CASSQDTIYEQYF TGCGCCAGCAGCCAAGACACAATCTACGAGCAGTACTTC
TRBJ2-4 - TRBV6-5 many CASSYSRDNIQYF TGTGCCAGCAGTTACTCTAGGGACAACATTCAGTACTTC
TRBJ2-7 - TRBV6-5 - CASSYSRGLHSYEQYF TGTGCCAGCAGTTACTCTAGGGGACTCCACTCCTACGAGCAGTACTTC
TRBJ1-1 - TRBV12-3/TRBV12-4 - CASTPLTEAFF TGTGCCAGCACCCCTCTGACTGAAGCTTTCTTT
TRBJ1-6 - TRBV7-2 - CASSPGGSPLHF TGTGCCAGCAGCCCTGGCGGGTCACCCCTCCACTTT
TRBJ2-5 TRBD2 TRBV19 many CASSHPSGRAVKTQYF TGTGCCAGTAGTCACCCTAGCGGGAGGGCCGTGAAGACCCAGTACTTC
TRBJ1-1 - TRBV5-1 many CASSPQTTNTEAFF TGCGCCAGCAGCCCCCAGACAACGAACACTGAAGCTTTCTTT
TRBJ2-2 - TRBV28 - CASHVEGPSPGELFF TGTGCCAGCCACGTGGAAGGTCCTTCCCCCGGGGAGCTGTTTTTT
TRBJ1-1 - TRBV7-2 - CASSLLGVDTEGFF TGTGCCAGCAGCTTACTAGGGGTGGACACTGAAGGTTTCTTT
TRBJ2-2 - TRBV6-5 many CASSYSYEGPELFF TGTGCCAGCAGTTACTCGTATGAGGGCCCGGAGCTGTTTTTT
TRBJ1-2 - TRBV6-5 few CASSYSAGRGYTF TGTGCCAGCAGTTACTCCGCAGGTCGCGGCTACACCTTC
TRBJ1-1 TRBD1 TRBV11-1 many CASQGQGSTEAFF TGTGCCAGCCAAGGACAGGGGAGCACTGAAGCTTTCTTT
TRBJ2-4 - TRBV7-2 - CASSLGGLRGVQYF TGTGCCAGCAGCTTAGGAGGCCTAAGGGGGGTTCAGTACTTC
TRBJ2-7 TRBD2 TRBV20-1 many CSAAGTSGRPSYEQYF TGCAGTGCCGCCGGGACTAGCGGGAGGCCGTCCTACGAGCAGTACTTC
TRBJ2-2 TRBD2 TRBV20-1 once CSAPPASGRADTGELFF TGCAGTGCTCCCCCGGCTAGCGGGAGGGCCGACACCGGGGAGCTGTTTTTT
TRBJ1-5 - TRBV4-2 many CASSQDGSQPQHF TGTGCCAGCAGCCAAGATGGCAGTCAGCCCCAGCATTTT
TRBJ1-1 - TRBV19 many CASSMAGPNTEAFF TGTGCCAGTAGTATGGCAGGGCCTAACACTGAAGCTTTCTTT